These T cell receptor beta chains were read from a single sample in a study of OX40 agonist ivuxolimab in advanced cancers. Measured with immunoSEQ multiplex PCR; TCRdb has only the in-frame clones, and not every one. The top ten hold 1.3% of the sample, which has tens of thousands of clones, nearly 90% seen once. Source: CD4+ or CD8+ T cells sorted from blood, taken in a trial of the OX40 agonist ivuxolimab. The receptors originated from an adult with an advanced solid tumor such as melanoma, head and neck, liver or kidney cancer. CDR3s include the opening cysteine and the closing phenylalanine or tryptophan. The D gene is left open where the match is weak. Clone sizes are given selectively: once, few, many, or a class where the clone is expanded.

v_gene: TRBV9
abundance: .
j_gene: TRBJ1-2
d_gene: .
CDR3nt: TGTGCCAGCAGAGACTACAGTGGGCGAGGCTATGGCTACACCTTC
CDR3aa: CASRDYSGRGYGYTF

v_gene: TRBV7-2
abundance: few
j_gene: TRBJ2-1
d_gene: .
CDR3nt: TGTGCCAGCAGCTTAGTAGGGGGATGGAATGAGCAGTTCTTC
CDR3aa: CASSLVGGWNEQFF

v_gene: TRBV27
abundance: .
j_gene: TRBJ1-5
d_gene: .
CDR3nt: TGTGCCAGCAGTTTATTGGGAGGGTTGGGCAGCAATCAGCCCCAGCATTTT
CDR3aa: CASSLLGGLGSNQPQHF

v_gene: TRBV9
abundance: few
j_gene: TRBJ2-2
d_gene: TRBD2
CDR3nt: TGTGCCAGCAGCGTAGAATCGTTAGCGGGAGTTACCGGGGAGCTGTTTTTT
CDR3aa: CASSVESLAGVTGELFF

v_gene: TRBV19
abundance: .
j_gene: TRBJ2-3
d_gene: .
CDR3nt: TGTGCCAGTAGTGATCGGGGGGCAACAGATACGCAGTATTTT
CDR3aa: CASSDRGATDTQYF

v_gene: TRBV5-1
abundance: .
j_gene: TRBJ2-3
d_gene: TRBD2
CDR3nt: TGCGCCAGCAGCTTGGGCCTAGCGGTCAGCACAGATACGCAGTATTTT
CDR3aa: CASSLGLAVSTDTQYF

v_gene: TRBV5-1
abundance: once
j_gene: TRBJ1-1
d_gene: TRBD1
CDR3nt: TGCGCCAGCAGCGCGACAGGGGGCGTTGGACGGACTGAAGCTTTCTTT
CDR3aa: CASSATGGVGRTEAFF

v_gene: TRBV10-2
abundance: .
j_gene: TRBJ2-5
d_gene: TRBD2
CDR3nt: TGCGCCAGCAAACCAGCGGGAGGGGCAGAGACCCAGTACTTC
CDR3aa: CASKPAGGAETQYF

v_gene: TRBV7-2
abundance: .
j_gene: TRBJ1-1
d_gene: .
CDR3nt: TGTGCCAGCAGCTTATTTGGGGGTAGGACTGAAGCTTTCTTT
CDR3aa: CASSLFGGRTEAFF

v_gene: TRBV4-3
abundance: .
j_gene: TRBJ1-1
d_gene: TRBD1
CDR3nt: TGCGCCAGCAGCCATACAGGGACAGGGGCTGAAGCTTTCTTT
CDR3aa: CASSHTGTGAEAFF

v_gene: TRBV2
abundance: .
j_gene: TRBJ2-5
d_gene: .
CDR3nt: TGTGCCAGCAGTGTGGGGGTACGGGAGACCCAGTACTTC
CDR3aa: CASSVGVRETQYF

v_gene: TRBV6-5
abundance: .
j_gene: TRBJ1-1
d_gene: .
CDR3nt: TGTGCCAGCAGTGACTGGGGGGGTAGCACTGAAGCTTTCTTT
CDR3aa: CASSDWGGSTEAFF

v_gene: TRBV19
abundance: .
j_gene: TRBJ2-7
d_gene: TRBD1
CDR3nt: TGTGCCAGTAGTAGGAGACAGGGGTTTTACGAGCAGTACTTC
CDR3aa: CASSRRQGFYEQYF

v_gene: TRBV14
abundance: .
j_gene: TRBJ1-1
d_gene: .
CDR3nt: TGTGCCAGCAGCCAAGAGTCGAGGCGGGGACTAAACCATGAAGCTTTCTTT
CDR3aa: CASSQESRRGLNHEAFF

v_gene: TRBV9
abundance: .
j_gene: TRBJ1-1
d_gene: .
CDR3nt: TGTGCCAGCAGCGTAGGGAACAGGGAGGACACTGAAGCTTTCTTT
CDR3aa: CASSVGNREDTEAFF

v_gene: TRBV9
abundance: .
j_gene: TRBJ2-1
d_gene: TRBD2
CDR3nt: TGTGCCAGCAGCCCCCGGCTAGCGGGGATGAATGAGCAGTTCTTC
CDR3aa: CASSPRLAGMNEQFF

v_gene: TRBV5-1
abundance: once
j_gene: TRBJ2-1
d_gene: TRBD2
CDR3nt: TGCGCCAGCAGCTTGGGGGGAGGGCACGGTAACTACAATGAGCAGTTCTTC
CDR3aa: CASSLGGGHGNYNEQFF

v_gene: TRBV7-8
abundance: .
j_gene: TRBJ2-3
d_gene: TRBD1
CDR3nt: TGTGCCAGCAGCTTCCTTCGCGGGACAGGGGCCACAGATACGCAGTATTTT
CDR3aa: CASSFLRGTGATDTQYF

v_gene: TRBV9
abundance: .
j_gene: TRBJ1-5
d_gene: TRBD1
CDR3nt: TGTGCCAGCAGCGTAGGGGACAGGGACTATAGCAATCAGCCCCAGCATTTT
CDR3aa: CASSVGDRDYSNQPQHF

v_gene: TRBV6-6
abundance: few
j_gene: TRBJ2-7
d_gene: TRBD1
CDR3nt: TGTGCCAGCAGTACCGCCGGGACAGGGTCTTACGAGCAGTACTTC
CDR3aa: CASSTAGTGSYEQYF

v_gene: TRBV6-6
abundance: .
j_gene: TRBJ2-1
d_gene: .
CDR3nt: TGTGCCAGCAGTGACTCATCGGTCCAAGGGAATGAGCAGTTCTTC
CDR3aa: CASSDSSVQGNEQFF

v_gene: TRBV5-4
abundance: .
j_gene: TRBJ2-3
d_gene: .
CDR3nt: TGTGCCAGCAGCTGGGGACCGGCGGGGAGCACAGATACGCAGTATTTT
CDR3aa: CASSWGPAGSTDTQYF

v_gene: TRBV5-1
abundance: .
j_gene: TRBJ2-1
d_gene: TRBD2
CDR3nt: TGCGCCAGCAGCTTGGAGGGTGGGCTAGCGGGGGGCGATGAGCAGTTCTTC
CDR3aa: CASSLEGGLAGGDEQFF

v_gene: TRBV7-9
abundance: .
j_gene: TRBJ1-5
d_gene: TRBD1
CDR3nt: TGTGCCAGCAGCGCGCCCGGGACAGGGAATCAGCCCCAGCATTTT
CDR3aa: CASSAPGTGNQPQHF

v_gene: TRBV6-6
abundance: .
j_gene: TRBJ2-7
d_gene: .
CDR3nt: TGTGCCACAGCAGGGACGGCCTACGAGCAGTACTTC
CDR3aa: CATAGTAYEQYF

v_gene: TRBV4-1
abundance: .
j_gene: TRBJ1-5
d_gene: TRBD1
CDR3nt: TGCGCCAGCAGCCACACGACAGGGGGCAATCAGCCCCAGCATTTT
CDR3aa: CASSHTTGGNQPQHF

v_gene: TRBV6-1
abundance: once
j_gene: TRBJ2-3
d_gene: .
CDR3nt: TGTGCCAGCACCTTGGTTATAGGTTCCACAGATACGCAGTATTTT
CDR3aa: CASTLVIGSTDTQYF

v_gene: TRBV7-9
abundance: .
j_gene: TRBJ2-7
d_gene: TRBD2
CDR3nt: TGTGCCAGCAGCCCTGGGACTAGCGGACTATCCTACGAGCAGTACTTC
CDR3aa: CASSPGTSGLSYEQYF

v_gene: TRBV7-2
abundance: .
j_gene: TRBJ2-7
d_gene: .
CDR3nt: TGTGCCAGCAGCTTAACGATCTCCTACGAGCAGTACTTC
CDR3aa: CASSLTISYEQYF

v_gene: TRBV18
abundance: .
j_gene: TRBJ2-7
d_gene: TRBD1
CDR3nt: TGTGCCAGCTCACTAACCGGGACAGGGGTCGCCGACGAGCAGTACTTC
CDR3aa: CASSLTGTGVADEQYF

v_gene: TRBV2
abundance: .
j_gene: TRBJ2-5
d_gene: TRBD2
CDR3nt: TGTGCCAGCGGGGGAGGACTAGCGGTGCAAGAGACCCAGTACTTC
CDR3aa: CASGGGLAVQETQYF